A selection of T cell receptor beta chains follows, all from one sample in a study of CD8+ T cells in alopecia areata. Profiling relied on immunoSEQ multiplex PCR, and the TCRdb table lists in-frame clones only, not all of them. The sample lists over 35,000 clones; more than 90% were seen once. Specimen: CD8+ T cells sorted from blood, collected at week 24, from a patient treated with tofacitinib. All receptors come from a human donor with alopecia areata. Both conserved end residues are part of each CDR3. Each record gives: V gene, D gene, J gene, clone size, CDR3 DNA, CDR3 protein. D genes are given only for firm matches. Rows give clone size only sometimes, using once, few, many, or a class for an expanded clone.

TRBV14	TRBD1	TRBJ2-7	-	TGTGCCAGCAGCCCACCGGGACAGCTCTCCTACGAGCAGTACTTC	CASSPPGQLSYEQYF
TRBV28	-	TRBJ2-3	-	TGTGCCAGTGGAAGTTCTAGCCCAGATACGCAGTATTTT	CASGSSSPDTQYF
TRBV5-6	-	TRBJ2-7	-	TGTGCCAGCAGCTTCGGCAGGGGGGGCGAGCAGTACTTC	CASSFGRGGEQYF
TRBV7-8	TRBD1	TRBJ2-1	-	TGTGCCAGCAGCTTTCCAACCGGGACAGGGTTTGACAATGAGCAGTTCTTC	CASSFPTGTGFDNEQFF
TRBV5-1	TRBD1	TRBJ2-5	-	TGCGCCAGCAGCTTGGTCTGGGACAGTTTTCAAGAGACCCAGTACTTC	CASSLVWDSFQETQYF
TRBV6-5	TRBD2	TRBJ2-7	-	TGTGCCAGCAGTTACTCGACTAGCGGGGGGTACGAGCAGTACTTC	CASSYSTSGGYEQYF
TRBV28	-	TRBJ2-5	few	TGTGCCAGCAGTTTATGGCAGTCGGCACAAGAGACCCAGTACTTC	CASSLWQSAQETQYF
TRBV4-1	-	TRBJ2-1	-	TGCGCCAGCAGCCAAGTTGGGCTATACAATGAGCAGTTCTTC	CASSQVGLYNEQFF
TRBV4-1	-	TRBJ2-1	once	TGCGCCAGCAGCCCAGGGAGCGATACCAATGAGCAGTTCTTC	CASSPGSDTNEQFF
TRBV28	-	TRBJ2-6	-	TGTGCCAGCAGTCCGTTAAGGGACTCTGGGGCCAACGTCCTGACTTTC	CASSPLRDSGANVLTF
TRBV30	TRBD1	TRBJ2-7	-	TGTGCCTGGAGTGTAGGACAGGGGACCTACGAGCAGTACTTC	CAWSVGQGTYEQYF
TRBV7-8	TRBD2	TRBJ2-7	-	TGTGCCAGCAGCTTAGTACCTAGCGGGGACTACGAGCAGTACTTC	CASSLVPSGDYEQYF
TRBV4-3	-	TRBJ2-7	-	TGCGCCAGCAGCCAGGAGGGAACCCACGAGCAGTACTTC	CASSQEGTHEQYF
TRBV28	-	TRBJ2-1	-	TGTGCCAGCAGTCCCAAACAGGTCTCCCTTGGCCATGAGCAGTTCTTC	CASSPKQVSLGHEQFF
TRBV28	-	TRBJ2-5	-	TGTGCCAGCAGTTTCGCGTTCCCTGCCGGGGAGACCCAGTACTTC	CASSFAFPAGETQYF
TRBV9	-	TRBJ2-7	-	TGTGCCAGCAGCGTAGTTGACACCTCCTACGAGCAGTACTTC	CASSVVDTSYEQYF
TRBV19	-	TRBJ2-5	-	TGTGCCAGTATCGGCCCTCGAGAGACCCAGTACTTC	CASIGPRETQYF
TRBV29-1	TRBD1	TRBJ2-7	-	TGCAGCGTTACGGGACAGGTGACCTCCTACGAGCAGTACTTC	CSVTGQVTSYEQYF
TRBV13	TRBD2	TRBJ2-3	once	TGTGCCAGCAACCCGCGGGGGGCGGGCACAGATACGCAGTATTTT	CASNPRGAGTDTQYF
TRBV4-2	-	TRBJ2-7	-	TGTGCCAGCAGCCCAAACCCAGCCACCGGGGCTTACGAGCAGTACTTC	CASSPNPATGAYEQYF
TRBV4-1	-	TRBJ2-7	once	TGCGCCAGCAGCCCCCTCCGTGGGCTGGGGGGCCGTGAGCAGTACTTC	CASSPLRGLGGREQYF
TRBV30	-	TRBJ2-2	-	TGTGCCTGGAGTGAGGTTACCGGGGAGCTGTTTTTT	CAWSEVTGELFF
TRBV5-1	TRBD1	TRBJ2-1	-	TGCGCCAGCAGCCCCAGGGCGGGGACAGGGTACAATGAGCAGTTCTTC	CASSPRAGTGYNEQFF
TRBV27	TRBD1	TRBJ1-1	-	TGTGCCAGCAGTACAGGGGCCACTGAAGCTTTCTTT	CASSTGATEAFF
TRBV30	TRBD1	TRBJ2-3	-	TGTGCCCAACAAACCGGGACAGGGGGGAGCACAGATACGCAGTATTTT	CAQQTGTGGSTDTQYF
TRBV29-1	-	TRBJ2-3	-	TGCAGCGTTGGGGCAGACCCATCGTTAGATACGCAGTATTTT	CSVGADPSLDTQYF
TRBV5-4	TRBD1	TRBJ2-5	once	TGTGCCAGCAGCCTAACTGGGGACAGGGGGCGAGAGACCCAGTACTTC	CASSLTGDRGRETQYF
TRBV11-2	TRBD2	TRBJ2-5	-	TGTGCCAGCAGGGACCGGGGGGGAGAGACCCAGTACTTC	CASRDRGGETQYF
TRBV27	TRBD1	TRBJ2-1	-	TGTGCCAGCAGTGCCTACAGGGGGAACAATGAGCAGTTCTTC	CASSAYRGNNEQFF
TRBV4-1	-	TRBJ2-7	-	TGCGCCAGCAGCCAAGGACAGGCCTACGAGCAGTACTTC	CASSQGQAYEQYF
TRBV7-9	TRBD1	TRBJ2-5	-	TGTGCCAGCAGCCTTCGACAGGGGCAAGAGACCCAGTACTTC	CASSLRQGQETQYF
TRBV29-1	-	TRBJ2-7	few	TGCAGCGTTGACCGGGACGGCTCCTACGAGCAGTACTTC	CSVDRDGSYEQYF
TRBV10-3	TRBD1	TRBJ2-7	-	TGTGCCACCGACGATAGCCTAGGGGGCCTCGAGCAGTACTTC	CATDDSLGGLEQYF
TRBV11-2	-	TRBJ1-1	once	TGTGCCAGCAGCTTAGATAGCCTGTCCCCTGAAGCTTTCTTT	CASSLDSLSPEAFF
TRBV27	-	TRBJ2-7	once	TGTGCCAGCAGTTTGAGCGGTTACGAGCAGTACTTC	CASSLSGYEQYF
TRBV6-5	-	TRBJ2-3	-	TGTGCCAGCAGTTACTCTACGGACTCCACAGATACGCAGTATTTT	CASSYSTDSTDTQYF
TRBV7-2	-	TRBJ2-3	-	TGTGCCAGCACCAGATCGCAGGCAGATACGCAGTATTTT	CASTRSQADTQYF
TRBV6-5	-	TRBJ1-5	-	TGTGCCAGCCGCGGTAAGAATCAGCCCCAGCATTTT	CASRGKNQPQHF
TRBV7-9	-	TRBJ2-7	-	TGTGCCAGCAGCCCTCCAGGGGCTGGGCAGTACTTC	CASSPPGAGQYF
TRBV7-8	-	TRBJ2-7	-	TGTGCCAGCAGCTTAGAGGTCCAGTTAGGGAGCGAGCAGTACTTC	CASSLEVQLGSEQYF
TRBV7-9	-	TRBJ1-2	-	TGTGCCAGCAGCTCCCTAACTAATGACCTGTATGGCTACACCTTC	CASSSLTNDLYGYTF
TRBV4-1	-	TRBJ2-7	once	TGCGCCAGCAGCCAAGAGAACTTGGCCTGGGAACACTACGAGCAGTACTTC	CASSQENLAWEHYEQYF
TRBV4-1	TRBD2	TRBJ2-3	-	TGCGCCAGCAGCCAAGATCTAAGCGGGGGGCCGGGCAGTGATACGCAGTATTTT	CASSQDLSGGPGSDTQYF
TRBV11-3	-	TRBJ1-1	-	TGTGCCAGCAGCGAGACAGCAAGCGCTGAAGCTTTCTTT	CASSETASAEAFF
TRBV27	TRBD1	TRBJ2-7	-	TGTGCCAGCAGCCTAAGGATTGGACAGGGGGCATACGAGCAGTACTTC	CASSLRIGQGAYEQYF
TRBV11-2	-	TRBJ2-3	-	TGTGCCAGCAGCTCCTACACAGATACGCAGTATTTT	CASSSYTDTQYF
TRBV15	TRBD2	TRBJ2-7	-	TGTGCCACCAGCAGAGATCGGGAGGGCGGTCTCGGGGAGCAGTACTTC	CATSRDREGGLGEQYF
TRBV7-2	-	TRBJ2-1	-	TGTGCCAGCAGCTTAGCAACGGGGGACAATGAGCAGTTCTTC	CASSLATGDNEQFF
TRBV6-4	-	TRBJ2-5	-	TGTGCCAGCAGTGCGGGCTTTGGGGAGACCCAGTACTTC	CASSAGFGETQYF
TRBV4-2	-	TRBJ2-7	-	TGTGCCAGCAGCCAAGACGATACAGGTCTGGCAAACGAGCAGTACTTC	CASSQDDTGLANEQYF
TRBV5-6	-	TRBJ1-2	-	TGTGCCAGCAGCTTGGCTACCGCAGTCTATGGCTACACCTTC	CASSLATAVYGYTF
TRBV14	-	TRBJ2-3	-	TGTGCCAGCAGCCGCAAGGGTCCAAGCACAGATACGCAGTATTTT	CASSRKGPSTDTQYF
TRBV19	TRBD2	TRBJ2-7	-	TGTGCCAGTAGTGCTGGACTAGCGGGATCCTCCTACGAGCAGTACTTC	CASSAGLAGSSYEQYF
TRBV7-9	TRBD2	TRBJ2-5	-	TGTGCCAGCAGGAAAGCGGGGGTTGAGACCCAGTACTTC	CASRKAGVETQYF